Reported below is one T cell receptor (beta chain). Its specificity is unknown. This sample was taken from a study of shared clonotypes between healthy human individuals. Study-wide context: Three plates were used per donor for CD4 naive, three for CD4 memory, two for CD8 naive and one for CD8 memory.

CD45RO+ cells plus CCR7-negative CD45RA+ TemRA cells formed CD8 memory. The data were produced by immunoSEQ multiplex PCR, yet TCRdb's version contains in-frame clones alone and is incomplete. The profile shows roughly 380,000 clones, 90% to 98% of them singletons. General observations from the study: It was observed that 5% to 6% of naive CD4 clonotypes were shared across a handful of donors. Estimated clonotype richness was generally higher in naive than memory subsets.

The sequencing input was memory CD8+ T cells sorted from blood. Documented subset: CD45RO+ cells pooled with CCR7-negative TemRA cells. The origin of this receptor is a man aged 30 to 39 in good health.

The DNA for the CDR3 is TGTGCCAGCTCAGTACAGGTCAGCTCCTACAATGAGCAGTTCTTC. It is translated as CASSVQVSSYNEQFF. This rearrangement joins TRBV18 to TRBJ2-1, with D maybe TRBD1 (5 bases). Germline V CDR1 and CDR2: KGHSH, LQKENI. The ends were cut back, 5 bases at V and 0 bases at J, with 11 bases in the middle. This CDR3 region has 15 residues.